This T cell receptor beta chain originates from a study of cytomegalovirus exposure and HLA in healthy donors. A 120-subject validation cohort, separate from the approximately 670-subject first cohort, supplied the donors. Assay: immunoSEQ multiplex PCR; the TCRdb copy retains only in-frame clones and omits some. Of approximately 120,000 clones listed, 90% to 95% are singletons. V dropped 4 bases and J dropped 0 bases, with 14 bases sitting between them. CDR3 length: 16 amino acids. Germline loops: CDR1 SGHRS, CDR2 YFSETQ. In the case of this clone: Its specificity is not known.

Study-wide results and limits: In vitro data verified a few CMV-associated chains as specific for CMV antigens. The study labeled about 160 TCR beta chains cytomegalovirus-associated. Subsequent analysis found a tendency for first-cohort TCR clusters to co-occur within the roughly 130 validation repertoires.

V and J are TRBV5-1 and TRBJ2-1, with a weak D call TRBD2 (7 bases). The source is a woman in her late teens or twenties in good health and CMV-seronegative. The material sequenced was PBMCs. CDR3: CASSTGGGSSYNEQFF. As DNA, the CDR3 is TGCGCCAGCAGCACTGGGGGCGGGAGCTCCTACAATGAGCAGTTCTTC.